This TCR beta chain originates from a study of OX40 agonist ivuxolimab in advanced cancers. Across the whole study: Patients were treated with ivuxolimab, an agonistic anti-OX40 (CD134) antibody. Treatment received earlier with anti-PD-1, anti-PD-L1 or anti-CTLA-4 agents was allowed, and 40% had some.

V lost 1 base to trimming and J lost 1 base; unmatched junction nucleotides: 6. CDR3 size: 16 residues. The germline CDR1 and CDR2 sequences are GTSNPN and SVGIG (reference sequence). This clone was seen just once. Enrollment shut out patients with autoimmune disease history or systemic immunosuppression. The protocol was immunoSEQ multiplex PCR, while the TCRdb copy is restricted to in-frame clones and leaves out a portion. This sample yields around 75,000 clones, of which approximately 86% are seen a single time; 2% to 2.5% belongs to the top ten. This specimen was CD4+ or CD8+ T cells sorted from blood, taken in a trial of the OX40 agonist ivuxolimab. This TCR was recovered from an adult with an advanced solid tumor such as melanoma, head and neck, liver or kidney cancer. The V call is TRBV30, the J call TRBJ2-5; 10 bases are a match to TRBD2. For the CDR3, the DNA is TGTGCCTGGAGTGGGCTAGCGGGAGACATCCAAGAGACCCAGTACTTC. It codes for CAWSGLAGDIQETQYF. The whole variable domain, filled in from reference TRBV30 and TRBJ2-5, reads SQTIHQWPATLVQPVGSPLSLECTVEGTSNPNLYWYRQAAGRGLQLLFYSVGIGQISSEVPQNLSASRPQDRQFILSSKKLLLSDSGFYLCAWSGLAGDIQETQYFGPGTRLLVL.